This T cell receptor beta chain was captured in a study of blood T cell repertoires in COVID-19. This table comes from immunoSEQ multiplex PCR, and its TCRdb copy is limited to in-frame clones, with some not included. This sample has approximately 160,000 clones, with over 75% found just once. V trimming: 8 bases; J trimming: 1 base; junction bases outside the gene matches: 7. CDR1 is SGHAT, CDR2 FQDESV, per germline (reference sequence). CDR3 length equals 15 residues. This clone occurred a few times. This clonotype was sampled from a man in his sixties who had recovered from COVID-19. Sequenced input: peripheral blood. The gene calls are TRBV11-1 and TRBJ2-3; 9 nucleotides line up with TRBD2. CDR3 sequence reads: CASSMVAGGTDTQYF. The CDR3 nucleotides read TGTGCCAGCTCCATGGTAGCGGGGGGCACAGATACGCAGTATTTT.